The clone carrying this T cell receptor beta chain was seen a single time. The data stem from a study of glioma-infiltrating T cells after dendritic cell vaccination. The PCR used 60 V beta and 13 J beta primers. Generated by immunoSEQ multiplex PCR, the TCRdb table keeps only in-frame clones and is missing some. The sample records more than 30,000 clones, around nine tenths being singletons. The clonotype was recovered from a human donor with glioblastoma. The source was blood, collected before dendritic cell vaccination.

CDR3 loop: CASSQDYLAGGVYEQYF. The CDR3 coding sequence is TGCGCCAGCAGCCAAGATTACCTAGCGGGGGGAGTCTACGAGCAGTACTTC. The V call is TRBV4-1, the J call TRBJ2-7; 11 bases line up with TRBD2. The CDR3 runs 17 residues. Germline CDR1 is MGHRA and CDR2 is YSYEKL. V shed 0 bases, J shed 3 bases, and the junction held 7 bases outside the gene matches.